The rows below give T cell receptor beta chains drawn from one sample of a study of CD8 T cells in Susac syndrome. One entry per CDR3 protein, called by TCRdb with MiXCR from the immunoSEQ multiplex PCR reads. The sample yields 150,000 to 200,000 distinct CDR3 sequences, approximately 95% seen once. Source material: CD8+ T cells from PBMCs. These receptors all come from a human donor with multiple sclerosis. Each CDR3 is given with its conserved first and last residue. The D gene is left open where the match is weak. The size field is filled for only some rows; it gives once, few, many or a size class.

d_call	cdr3_length	clone_size	j_call	v_call	cdr3_nt	cdr3_aa
.	14	.	TRBJ1-2	TRBV13	TGTGCCAGCAGCCCCCCGGACGGAAACTATGGCTACACCTTC	CASSPPDGNYGYTF
.	12	.	TRBJ2-1	TRBV29-1	TGCAGCGTTGAAGACAACCTCAATGAGCAGTTCTTC	CSVEDNLNEQFF
TRBD1	18	.	TRBJ1-5	TRBV30	TGTGCCTGGAGACTCACCGGGACAGGGTGTAATCCGTATCAGCCCCAGCATTTT	CAWRLTGTGCNPYQPQHF
TRBD1	15	.	TRBJ2-7	TRBV11-2	TGTGCCAGCAGCTTAGGCCCGGGACAGGGTAGCGGGCAGTACTTC	CASSLGPGQGSGQYF
TRBD2	15	.	TRBJ2-1	TRBV2	TGTGCCAGCAGAAGACCGGGACTAGCGGGCAATGAGCAGTTCTTC	CASRRPGLAGNEQFF
.	15	.	TRBJ2-1	TRBV6-5	TGTGCCAGCAGTTACTCGGGGCGGACCTACAATGAGCAGTTCTTC	CASSYSGRTYNEQFF
.	15	.	TRBJ2-1	TRBV5-4	TGTGCCAGCAGCTTGGATAGGGCGAGCGGGCTTGAGCAGTTCTTC	CASSLDRASGLEQFF
.	12	.	TRBJ2-2	TRBV27	TGTGCCAGCACGACGGGGGCCGGGGAGCTGTTTTTT	CASTTGAGELFF
.	17	once	TRBJ2-1	TRBV27	TGTGCCAGCAGTTTATCGGTTTCCAGGTCTCTATACAATGAGCAGTTCTTC	CASSLSVSRSLYNEQFF
.	17	.	TRBJ2-3	TRBV10-3	TGTGCCATCAGTGAGTACCGGGCCGCGGCTAGCACAGATACGCAGTATTTT	CAISEYRAAASTDTQYF
TRBD2	14	.	TRBJ2-5	TRBV29-1	TGCAGCGTTGAAGAATTGGCGGGAGTAGAGACCCAGTACTTC	CSVEELAGVETQYF
.	15	.	TRBJ2-7	TRBV12-5	TGTGCTAGTGGTTTGGGAGAAGGATGGACCTACGAGCAGTACTTC	CASGLGEGWTYEQYF
TRBD2	16	.	TRBJ2-1	TRBV5-4	TGTGCCAGCAGCATCCAGCGGGGGGGGCTCATGCGGGAGCAGTTCTTC	CASSIQRGGLMREQFF
.	17	.	TRBJ2-7	TRBV7-8	TGTGCCAGCAGCCCAATTTTGGCGCGCCGGAGGAACTACGAGCAGTACTTC	CASSPILARRRNYEQYF
.	13	.	TRBJ2-3	TRBV12-3/TRBV12-4	TGTGCCAGCACCCTGGGTAGCACAGATACGCAGTATTTT	CASTLGSTDTQYF
TRBD1	14	.	TRBJ2-7	TRBV5-1	TGCGCCAGCAGCGTCGGACAGGGATCCTACGAGCAGTACTTC	CASSVGQGSYEQYF
TRBD1	17	.	TRBJ2-2	TRBV6-5	TGTGCCAGCAGTTACGGACAGGGGTTTTCGCGGACCGGGGAGCTGTTTTTT	CASSYGQGFSRTGELFF
TRBD2	15	.	TRBJ2-5	TRBV7-9	TGTGCCAGCAGCGAGACTAGCGGGGGTGGGGAGACCCAGTACTTC	CASSETSGGGETQYF
.	12	.	TRBJ2-3	TRBV20-1	TGCAGTGCGTTTGGCAAGACAGATACGCAGTATTTT	CSAFGKTDTQYF
TRBD1	14	.	TRBJ2-7	TRBV12-3/TRBV12-4	TGTGCCAGCACCGAAGGGGACAGCTCCTACGAGCAGTACTTC	CASTEGDSSYEQYF
.	14	.	TRBJ2-1	TRBV20-1	TGCAGTGCTAGGACTTCGAGCTCCTACAATGAGCAGTTCTTC	CSARTSSSYNEQFF
.	14	.	TRBJ2-7	TRBV25-1	TGTGCCAGCAGTGATTGGGCAGAAGCCTACGAGCAGTACTTC	CASSDWAEAYEQYF
TRBD1	13	.	TRBJ1-1	TRBV29-1	TGCAGCGTTGTCCTATCCGGGACAGGTGAAGCTTTCTTT	CSVVLSGTGEAFF
.	13	.	TRBJ2-7	TRBV28	TGTGCCAGCAGTTCCGAAGTTCTATACGAGCAGTACTTC	CASSSEVLYEQYF
TRBD2	13	.	TRBJ2-1	TRBV3-1	TGTGCCAGCAGATTCGCGGGACTAGCGGGGCAGTTCTTC	CASRFAGLAGQFF
.	16	.	TRBJ2-1	TRBV15	TGTGCCACCAGCCCGCGGGACCTCCAATGGGGCAATGAGCAGTTCTTC	CATSPRDLQWGNEQFF
.	13	.	TRBJ2-1	TRBV27	TGTGCCAGCAGTTTAAGGTCATACAATGAGCAGTTCTTC	CASSLRSYNEQFF
.	13	.	TRBJ2-7	TRBV20-1	TGCAGTGCCGATGCAGTGAGCTCCTACGAGCAGTACTTC	CSADAVSSYEQYF
.	15	.	TRBJ2-7	TRBV9	TGTGCCAGCAGCGTAGGTCCAGGGCCCTCCTACGAGCAGTACTTC	CASSVGPGPSYEQYF
TRBD2	17	.	TRBJ2-3	TRBV4-1	TGCGCCAGCAGCGCCGGGACTAGCGGGAGAGGTACAGATACGCAGTATTTT	CASSAGTSGRGTDTQYF
.	13	.	TRBJ1-2	TRBV9	TGTGCCAGCAGCCTCAGGGGTAACTATGGCTACACCTTC	CASSLRGNYGYTF
TRBD2	14	.	TRBJ2-1	TRBV3-1	TGTGCCAGCAGTACGGGACTAGCCTACAATGAGCAGTTCTTC	CASSTGLAYNEQFF
TRBD1	15	.	TRBJ2-5	TRBV3-1	TGTGCCAGCAGAGATCCCTGGGACAGCAAAGAGACCCAGTACTTC	CASRDPWDSKETQYF